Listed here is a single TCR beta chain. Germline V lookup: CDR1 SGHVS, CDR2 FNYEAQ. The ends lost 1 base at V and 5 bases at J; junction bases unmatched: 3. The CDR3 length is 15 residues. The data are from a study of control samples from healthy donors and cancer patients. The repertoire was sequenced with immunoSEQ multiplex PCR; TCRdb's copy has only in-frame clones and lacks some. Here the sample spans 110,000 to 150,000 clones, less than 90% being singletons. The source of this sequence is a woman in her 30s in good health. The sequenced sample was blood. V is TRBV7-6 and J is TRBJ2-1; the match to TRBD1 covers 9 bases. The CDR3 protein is CASSLGQGVNNEQFF. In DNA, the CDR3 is TGTGCCAGCAGCTTAGGACAGGGGGTAAACAATGAGCAGTTCTTC. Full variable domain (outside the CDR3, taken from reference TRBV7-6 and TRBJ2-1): GAGVSQSPRYKVTKRGQDVALRCDPISGHVSLYWYRQALGQGPEFLTYFNYEAQQDKSGLPNDRFSAERPEGSISTLTIQRTEQRDSAMYRCASSLGQGVNNEQFFGPGTRLTVL.